The 18 T cell receptor beta chains given below trace back to one sample, sequenced in a study of cytomegalovirus exposure and HLA in healthy donors. The PCR ran on 60 Vbeta and 13 Jbeta primers. The protocol was immunoSEQ multiplex PCR, while the TCRdb copy is restricted to in-frame clones and leaves out a portion. The listing records more than 95,000 clones. Sequences were obtained from PBMCs. The source of these receptors is a middle-aged man in good health and CMV-seronegative.

J is TRBJ1-1 and V is TRBV6-5, with TRBD1 matching 7 bases. The CDR3 is 13 amino acids. V lost 6 bases, J lost 5 bases, and 6 bases stayed unmatched. From germline, CDR1 is MNHEY and CDR2 SVGAGI. The CDR3 DNA reads as TGTGCCAGCAGCACTCCGGACAGGACTGAAGCTTTCTTT. As protein: CASSTPDRTEAFF.

The CDR3 DNA follows: TGCGCCAGCAGCCTGGAGGCTAGCGGAGCCTCAGATACGCAGTATTTT. Amino acids: CASSLEASGASDTQYF. The chain is built from TRBV5-1 and TRBJ2-3, with 7 nucleotides matching TRBD2. This CDR3 comprises 16 residues. Germline V lookup: CDR1 SGHRS, CDR2 YFSETQ. Trimming cost V 4 bases and J 4 bases; bases outside gene matches: 12.

The chain has TRBV7-3 and TRBJ2-1, with D perhaps matching TRBD2 (5 bases). Germline V gene lookup returns CDR1 SGHTA and CDR2 FQGTGA. The CDR3 sequence is 15 residues long. V was cut by 4 bases and J by 5 bases, with 15 bases left in between. The CDR3 DNA sequence: TGTGCCAGCAGCTCCCCTAGCAGCGGAAACAATGAGCAGTTCTTC. Its protein is CASSSPSSGNNEQFF.

This sequence joins TRBV7-9 and TRBJ2-5; TRBD2 matches 7 bases. After removal of 3 bases from V and 4 bases from J, the junction contained 8 bases not matched to a gene. Germline V gene lookup returns CDR1 SEHNR and CDR2 FQNEAQ (reference sequence). The CDR3 length is 15 residues. In DNA form, the CDR3 reads TGTGCCAGCAGCTTTTTAAGGGAGGGTGGAGAGACCCAGTACTTC. It yields the protein CASSFLREGGETQYF.

This chain links TRBV5-6 with TRBJ1-5, with 7 bases fitting TRBD1. With V trimmed by 0 bases and J by 5 bases, 5 bases remained unmatched. This CDR3 contains 15 residues. CDR1 SGHDT and CDR2 YYEEEE come from the germline V gene. The CDR3 bases are TGTGCCAGCAGCTTGGCCGGGACAGTCTATCAGCCCCAGCATTTT. It is translated as CASSLAGTVYQPQHF.

The V gene is TRBV6-6, the J gene TRBJ1-3, with TRBD1 as a possible D gene (6 bases). Germline values: CDR1 MNHNY, CDR2 SVGAGI (reference sequence). V lost 8 bases and J 7 bases, leaving 21 bases between the germline ends. CDR3 length equals 15 residues. This CDR3 reads CASQVMDSGVNTIYF. In DNA, the CDR3 is TGTGCCAGCCAAGTAATGGACAGCGGTGTTAACACCATATATTTT.

The chain combines TRBV7-9 with TRBJ2-2; no clear D gene. This CDR3 spans 15 amino acids. Germline CDR1 is SEHNR and CDR2 is FQNEAQ (reference sequence). V lost 0 bases, J lost 1 base, and 6 bases lay in between. The DNA for the CDR3 is TGTGCCAGCAGCTTAGCGCTACTGAACACCGGGGAGCTGTTTTTT. This sequence encodes CASSLALLNTGELFF.

For this clone: The sample contains more than one DNA sequence encoding this CDR3. The genes are TRBV7-9 and TRBJ1-1; 7 bases match TRBD1. J lost 1 base, V lost 1 base, and 0 bases had no gene match. This CDR3 spans 14 amino acids. The germline gives CDR1 SEHNR, CDR2 FQNEAQ (reference sequence). The CDR3 sequence is CASSLGQGNTEAFF. The CDR3 DNA reads TGTGCCAGCAGCTTAGGACAGGGGAACACTGAAGCTTTCTTT. The whole variable domain, remainder taken from reference TRBV7-9 and TRBJ1-1, is DTGVSQNPRHKITKRGQNVTFRCDPISEHNRLYWYRQTLGQGPEFLTYFQNEAQLEKSRLLSDRFSAERPKGSFSTLEIQRTEQGDSAMYLCASSLGQGNTEAFFGQGTRLTVV.

J is TRBJ2-7 and V is TRBV13, with D perhaps matching TRBD2 (5 bases). This CDR3 is 16 amino acids long. Trimming removed 7 bases from V and 1 base from J, with 20 bases in between. The germline CDR1 and CDR2 sequences are PRHDT and FYEKMQ (reference sequence). The CDR3 region has the DNA TGTGCCAGCATGCCCTGGAGTAGCGAACATTCCTACGAGCAGTACTTC. It specifies CASMPWSSEHSYEQYF.

This chain uses TRBV6-5 with TRBJ2-1; 7 bases line up with TRBD1. Unmatched junction bases numbered 5, after V lost 6 bases and J lost 3 bases. The germline gives CDR1 MNHEY, CDR2 SVGAGI. The CDR3 loop spans 14 amino acids. The CDR3 coding sequence is TGTGCCAGCAGCCGTGGACAGGACTACAATGAGCAGTTCTTC. As protein: CASSRGQDYNEQFF.

This CDR3 is CATRSLGAFDEQYF. In nucleotides, the CDR3 is TGTGCCACCAGGTCGCTTGGGGCTTTCGACGAGCAGTACTTC. The chain carries TRBV10-3 and TRBJ2-7; D perhaps matches TRBD1 (5 bases). Germline CDR1 ENHRY, CDR2 SYGVKD. V lost 10 bases and J lost 5, with 21 bases in between. The CDR3 loop spans 14 amino acids.

V and J are TRBV11-3 and TRBJ2-1; TRBD2 matches at 7 bases. The V and J ends lost 5 bases and 0 bases, in that order; junction bases with no gene match: 13. Germline values: CDR1 SGHNT, CDR2 YENEEA. The CDR3 spans 18 residues. The CDR3 DNA sequence: TGTGCCAGCAGCGGACGGGGGGTCCGCTCCTTCTCCTACAATGAGCAGTTCTTC. It yields the protein CASSGRGVRSFSYNEQFF.

J is TRBJ2-1 and V is TRBV7-3; D remains ambiguous. Trimming removed 5 bases from V and 0 bases from J, with 8 bases in between. CDR1 is SGHTA, CDR2 FQGTGA, per germline. The length of the CDR3 is 14 residues. In DNA, the CDR3 is TGTGCCAGCAGCGAGGCGGACTCCTACAATGAGCAGTTCTTC. Translating it yields CASSEADSYNEQFF.

The chain has TRBV6-1 and TRBJ1-1; D may be TRBD1 (5 bases). Germline lookup yields CDR1 MNHNS and CDR2 SASEGT. Trimming stripped 7 bases from V and 5 bases from J, with 17 bases between. This CDR3 has 14 residues. The CDR3 bases are TGTGCCAGCATTGGGGGAGGGCTCGGGACTGAAGCTTTCTTT. The encoded protein is CASIGGGLGTEAFF.

The rearrangement links TRBV5-4 to TRBJ2-7; tentative D call: TRBD1 (5 bases). V was shortened by 0 bases and J by 3 bases, with 7 bases between the two germline ends. CDR1 and CDR2 from the germline V gene are SGHNT and YYREEE (reference sequence). CDR3 size: 13 residues. The CDR3 spells CASSLEGVYEQYF. CDR3 bases: TGTGCCAGCAGCTTGGAAGGGGTCTACGAGCAGTACTTC.

The J gene is TRBJ2-7, the V gene TRBV5-1; D possibly corresponds to TRBD2 (6 bases). The V end was cut by 3 bases, the J end by 2 bases, with 15 bases between. CDR3 length equals 15 residues. CDR1 SGHRS and CDR2 YFSETQ come from the germline V gene. CDR3 in amino acids: CASSYGGTGTYEQYF. In nucleotides, the CDR3 is TGCGCCAGCAGCTACGGGGGTACGGGGACCTACGAGCAGTACTTC.

The rearrangement uses TRBV5-1 and TRBJ1-2, with TRBD1 identical over 10 bases. V dropped 3 bases and J dropped 2; count of bases not matched to a gene: 7. The CDR3 is 16 residues long. CDR1 SGHRS and CDR2 YFSETQ come from the germline V gene. CDR3 nucleotide sequence: TGCGCCAGCAGCTCCACCGACAGGGGGCGAAACTATGGCTACACCTTC. Protein product: CASSSTDRGRNYGYTF.

The chain uses TRBV7-2 and TRBJ1-5, with D tentatively TRBD1 (6 bases). V shed 5 bases and J shed 3 bases, with 11 bases lying between them. Germline loops: CDR1 SGHTA, CDR2 FQGNSA. This CDR3 contains 14 residues. The CDR3 spells CASSPQGINQPQHF. The DNA of the CDR3 is TGTGCCAGCAGCCCGCAGGGGATCAATCAGCCCCAGCATTTT.